Here is one T cell receptor beta chain with its context. Its target is unknown. The germline CDR1 and CDR2 sequences are SGDLS and YYNGEE. The CDR3 totals 15 residues. The germline V and J ends were trimmed by 4 bases and 3 bases, with 16 bases remaining between them. Measured with immunoSEQ multiplex PCR; TCRdb has only the in-frame clones, and not every one. The table lists 150,000 to 200,000 clones, 94% of them singletons. The sample comes from a study of T cell responses to AZD1222 COVID-19 vaccine. Across the whole study: Pooled together were second doses at about 4 or about 12 weeks.

Study results and caveats: Scientists sampled the repertoires only once the peak T cell response had passed. It was only six AZD1222 recipients who were seropositive at baseline.

This rearrangement joins TRBV9 to TRBJ1-2; TRBD1 is a possible D gene (5 bases). The sequences come from peripheral blood, collected on day 0 of AZD1222 vaccination. The receptor comes from an adult in good health. This CDR3 reads CASSPNPGGDYGYTF. The CDR3 DNA reads as TGTGCCAGCAGCCCCAACCCGGGAGGGGACTATGGCTACACCTTC.